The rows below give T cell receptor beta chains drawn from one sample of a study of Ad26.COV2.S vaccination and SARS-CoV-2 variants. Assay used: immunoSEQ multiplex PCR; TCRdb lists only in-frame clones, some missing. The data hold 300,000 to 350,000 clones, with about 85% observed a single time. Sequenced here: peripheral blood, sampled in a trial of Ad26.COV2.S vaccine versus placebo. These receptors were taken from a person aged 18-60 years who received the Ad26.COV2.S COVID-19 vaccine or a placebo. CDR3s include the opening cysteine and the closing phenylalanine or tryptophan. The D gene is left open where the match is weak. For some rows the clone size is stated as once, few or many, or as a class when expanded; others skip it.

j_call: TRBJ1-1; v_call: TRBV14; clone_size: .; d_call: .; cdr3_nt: TGTGCCAGCAGCCAGCTCACGAACACTGAAGCTTTCTTT; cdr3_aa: CASSQLTNTEAFF
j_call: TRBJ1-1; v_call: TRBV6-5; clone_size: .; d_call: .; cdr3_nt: TGTGCCAGCAGCCTAGGGGTGGCTGAAGCTTTCTTT; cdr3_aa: CASSLGVAEAFF
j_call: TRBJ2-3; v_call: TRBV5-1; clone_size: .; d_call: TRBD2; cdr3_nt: TGCGCCAGCAGCTTGGTAGGTAGCGGGCCGCCAGATACGCAGTATTTT; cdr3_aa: CASSLVGSGPPDTQYF
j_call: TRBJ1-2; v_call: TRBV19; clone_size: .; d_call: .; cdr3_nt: TGTGCCAGTAGCCCACCCCAGGCTTACTTAGGCTACACCTTC; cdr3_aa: CASSPPQAYLGYTF
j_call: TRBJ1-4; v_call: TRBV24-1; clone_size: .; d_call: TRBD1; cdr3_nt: TGTGCCACCAGTGGTGGACAGGACTATAATGAAAAACTGTTTTTT; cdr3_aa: CATSGGQDYNEKLFF
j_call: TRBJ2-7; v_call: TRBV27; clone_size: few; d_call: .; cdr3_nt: TGTGCCAGCAGTTCGTACAGGGCTTACTCCTACGAGCAGTACTTC; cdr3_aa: CASSSYRAYSYEQYF
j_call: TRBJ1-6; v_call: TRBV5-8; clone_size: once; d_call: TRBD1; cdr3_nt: TGTGCCAGCAGCTTTCTCGGGACAGGGAATTTCAATTCACCCCTCCACTTT; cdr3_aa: CASSFLGTGNFNSPLHF
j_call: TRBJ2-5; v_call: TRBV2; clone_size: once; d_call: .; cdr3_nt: TGTGCCAGCGCTACGGGCTACGAGACCCAGTACTTC; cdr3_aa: CASATGYETQYF
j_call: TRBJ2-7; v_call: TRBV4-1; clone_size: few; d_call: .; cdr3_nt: TGCGCCAGCAGCCTATACGGGACCGAGCCTACCTACGAGCAGTACTTC; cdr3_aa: CASSLYGTEPTYEQYF
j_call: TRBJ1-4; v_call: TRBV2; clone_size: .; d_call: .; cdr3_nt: TGTGCCAGCAGAAGCGAACAGGGAAATGAAAAACTGTTTTTT; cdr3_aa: CASRSEQGNEKLFF
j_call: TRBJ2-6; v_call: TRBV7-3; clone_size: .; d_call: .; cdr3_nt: TGTGCCAGCAGCCCGACGGGGCTCAGCTCTGGGGCCAACGTCCTGACTTTC; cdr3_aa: CASSPTGLSSGANVLTF
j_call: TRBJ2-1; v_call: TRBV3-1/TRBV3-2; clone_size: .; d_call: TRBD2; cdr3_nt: TGTGCCAGCATGCGAAGCGGGGGGCTGGTAGGTGAGCAGTTCTTC; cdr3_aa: CASMRSGGLVGEQFF
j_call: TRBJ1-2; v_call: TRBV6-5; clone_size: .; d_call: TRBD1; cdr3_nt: TGTGCCAGCAGTCGGACAGGGGGCGCGGAGGGCTACACCTTC; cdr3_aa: CASSRTGGAEGYTF
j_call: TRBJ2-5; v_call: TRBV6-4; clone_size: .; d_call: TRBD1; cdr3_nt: TGTGCCGGCACGGGACAGAACCAAGAGACCCAGTACTTC; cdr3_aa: CAGTGQNQETQYF
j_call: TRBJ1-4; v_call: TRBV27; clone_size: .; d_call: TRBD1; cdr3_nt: TGTGCCAGCAGTATAAGGGGGCGCAGGGAAAAACTGTTTTTT; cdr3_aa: CASSIRGRREKLFF
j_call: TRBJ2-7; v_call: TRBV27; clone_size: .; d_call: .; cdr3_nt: TGTGCCAGCAGTTCCCGCACCTCCTACGAGCAGTACTTC; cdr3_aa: CASSSRTSYEQYF
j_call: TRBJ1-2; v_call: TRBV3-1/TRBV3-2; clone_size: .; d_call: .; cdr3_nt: TGTGCCAGCAGCCCTTTTCGGGGCTATGGCTACACCTTC; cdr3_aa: CASSPFRGYGYTF
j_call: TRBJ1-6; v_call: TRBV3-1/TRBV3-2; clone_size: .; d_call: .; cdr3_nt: TGTGCCAGCAGCCAAGGACCCGAGGCCAATTCACCCCTCCACTTT; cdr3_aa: CASSQGPEANSPLHF
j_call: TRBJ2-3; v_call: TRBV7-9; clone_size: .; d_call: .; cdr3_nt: TGTGCCAGCAGCTTTCACGTACAGGGCACAGATACGCAGTATTTT; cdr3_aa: CASSFHVQGTDTQYF
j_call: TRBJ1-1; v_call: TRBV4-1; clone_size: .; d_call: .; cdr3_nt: TGCGCCAGCAGCCCGGACCGGGGTCGCAGCACTGAAGCTTTCTTT; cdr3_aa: CASSPDRGRSTEAFF
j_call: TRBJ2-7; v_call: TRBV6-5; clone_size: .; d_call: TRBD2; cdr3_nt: TGTGCCAGCAGCAGCGGGGGGCCCTACGAGCAGTACTTC; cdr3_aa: CASSSGGPYEQYF
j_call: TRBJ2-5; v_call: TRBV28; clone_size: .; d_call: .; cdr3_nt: TGTGCCAGCAGTTTTGAGGGTCCACGGACCCAGTACTTC; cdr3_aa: CASSFEGPRTQYF
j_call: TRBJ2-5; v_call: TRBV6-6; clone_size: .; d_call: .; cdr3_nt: TGTGCCAGCAGTTACGCCGGGGCTTCGGGGACCCAGTACTTC; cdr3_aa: CASSYAGASGTQYF
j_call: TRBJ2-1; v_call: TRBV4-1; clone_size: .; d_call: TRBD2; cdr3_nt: TGCGCCAGCAGCCAAGTAGCGGGGGTTAACAATGAGCAGTTCTTC; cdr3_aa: CASSQVAGVNNEQFF
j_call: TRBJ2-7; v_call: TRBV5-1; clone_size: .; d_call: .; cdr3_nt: TGCGCCAGCAGCCCTGGATCGGGGGCCTGGTCCTACGAGCAGTACTTC; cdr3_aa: CASSPGSGAWSYEQYF
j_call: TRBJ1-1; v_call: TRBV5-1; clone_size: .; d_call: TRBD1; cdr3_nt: TGCGCCAGCAGCACAGGGACAGGGGGTAACACTGAAGCTTTCTTT; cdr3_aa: CASSTGTGGNTEAFF
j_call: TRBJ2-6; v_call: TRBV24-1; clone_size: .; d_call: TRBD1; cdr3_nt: TGTGCCACCAGTGACCGGTTCGCTGGGACAGGGTCTGGGGCCAACGTCCTGACTTTC; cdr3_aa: CATSDRFAGTGSGANVLTF
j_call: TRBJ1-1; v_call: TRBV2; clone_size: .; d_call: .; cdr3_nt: TGTGCCAGCCCTTCAGGGAGGGGGGATAACACTGAAGCTTTCTTT; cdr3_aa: CASPSGRGDNTEAFF
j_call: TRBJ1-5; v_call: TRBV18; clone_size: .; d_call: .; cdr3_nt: TGTGCCAGCGCCGGCCGGGGGGTTAGCAATCAGCCCCAGCATTTT; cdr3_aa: CASAGRGVSNQPQHF